The rows below give T cell receptor beta chains drawn from one sample of a study of PD-1 blockade in classical Hodgkin lymphoma. The protocol was immunoSEQ multiplex PCR, while the TCRdb copy is restricted to in-frame clones and leaves out a portion. This table holds about 94,000 clones, approximately 89% found once. This specimen consisted of peripheral blood mononuclear cells (PBMCs), obtained before the second cycle of nivolumab. These receptors were obtained from a human donor with classical Hodgkin lymphoma. Both conserved end residues are part of each CDR3. The D gene is left open where the match is weak. The size entry is marked missing in some rows and otherwise reads once, few, many or a size class.

TRBV10-2	TRBJ2-3	NA	TRBD1	TGCGCCAGCAGTGAAGGGGTTGGACAGGGTTCAGATACGCAGTATTTT	CASSEGVGQGSDTQYF
TRBV7-3	TRBJ2-1	NA	TRBD2	TGTGCCAGCAGCTTAAGGGGAGCGGGGTACAATGAGCAGTTCTTC	CASSLRGAGYNEQFF
TRBV28	TRBJ2-7	NA	TRBD2	TGTGCCAGCAGTTTCCCAACCGGGGGGGCTTACGAGCAGTACTTC	CASSFPTGGAYEQYF
TRBV28	TRBJ2-5	NA	TRBD1	TGTGCCAGCACCTCGACAGGGCAAGAGACCCAGTACTTC	CASTSTGQETQYF
TRBV27	TRBJ2-7	NA	NA	TGTGCCAGCAGTTTAGGGGGCCGCGGCGGGATCTCCTACGAGCAGTACTTC	CASSLGGRGGISYEQYF
TRBV18	TRBJ1-1	few	NA	TGTGCCAGCTCACCTGATGTCCGGGTCGAAGCTTTCTTT	CASSPDVRVEAFF
TRBV7-6	TRBJ1-1	NA	NA	TGTGCCAGCAGTCTATCCACCCCAGGGTTTAGCACTGAAGCTTTCTTT	CASSLSTPGFSTEAFF
TRBV18	TRBJ1-1	few	NA	TGTGCCAGCTCACCGGGGCGGACTGAAGCTTTCTTT	CASSPGRTEAFF
TRBV4-1	TRBJ1-5	NA	NA	TGCGCCAGCTCAGCTTATAGCAATCAGCCCCAGCATTTT	CASSAYSNQPQHF
TRBV28	TRBJ1-1	once	NA	TGTGCTTCAGGACGGAAGGGGGTTTGGGGGACTGAAGCTTTCTTT	CASGRKGVWGTEAFF
TRBV5-1	TRBJ2-2	once	NA	TGCGCCAGCGCGCGACAGGGAGGGGACACCGGGGAGCTGTTTTTT	CASARQGGDTGELFF
TRBV10-3	TRBJ1-1	NA	NA	TGTGCCATCACCCCCGGGGGAAGGGGTGAAGCTTTCTTT	CAITPGGRGEAFF
TRBV9	TRBJ2-3	NA	NA	TGTGCCAGCAGCGTAGGGGTGACAGATACGCAGTATTTT	CASSVGVTDTQYF
TRBV19	TRBJ2-4	NA	NA	TGTGCCAGTAGTATGATGGGCCAGGGTGTTGCCAAAAACATTCAGTACTTC	CASSMMGQGVAKNIQYF
TRBV10-1	TRBJ1-1	NA	NA	TGCGCCAGCAGTGAGGGAACAGGGCTGAACACTGAAGCTTTCTTT	CASSEGTGLNTEAFF
TRBV13	TRBJ2-7	NA	NA	TGTGCCAGCAGCTTAAAAAACGAGCAGTACTTC	CASSLKNEQYF
TRBV6-5	TRBJ2-3	NA	TRBD1	TGTGCCAGCAGGGGCGAGGGACAGGACCAAGATACGCAGTATTTT	CASRGEGQDQDTQYF
TRBV5-6	TRBJ2-1	NA	NA	TGTGCCAGCAGCTTCTTCGGGAATGAGCAGTTCTTC	CASSFFGNEQFF
TRBV7-2	TRBJ2-3	NA	NA	TGTGCCAGCAGCTTAGCGCCTAATACGCAGTATTTT	CASSLAPNTQYF
TRBV4-1	TRBJ2-1	NA	NA	TGCGCCAGCAGCCAAGATGTGGGGGGAGCCTACAATGAGCAGTTCTTC	CASSQDVGGAYNEQFF
TRBV27	TRBJ1-2	NA	NA	TGTGCCAGCAGTTTAACCCGGGCGGCACCCTATGGCTACACCTTC	CASSLTRAAPYGYTF
TRBV27	TRBJ1-2	medium-sized	NA	TGTGCCAGCAGTTACGGGCCCACGGAGGGCTACACCTTC	CASSYGPTEGYTF
TRBV7-9	TRBJ1-1	NA	TRBD1	TGTGCCAGCAGCCCACAGGGGGCTGTATGGGATCGCACTGAAGCTTTCTTT	CASSPQGAVWDRTEAFF
TRBV10-3	TRBJ1-1	once	NA	TGTGCCATCAGTGAGTCTGGGCAGGGCAACACTGAAGCTTTCTTT	CAISESGQGNTEAFF
TRBV7-2	TRBJ2-5	NA	NA	TGTGCCAGCAGCTTAGTTCAGGGCCAAGAGACCCAGTACTTC	CASSLVQGQETQYF
TRBV27	TRBJ1-5	NA	NA	TGTGCCAGACAGGGCAATCAGCCCCAGCATTTT	CARQGNQPQHF